This T cell receptor beta chain was sequenced in a study of blood T cell repertoires in COVID-19. Study-level background: Specimens from acute and convalescent COVID-19 originated in the United States, Italy and Spain.

This clone occurred a few times. Authors' analysis steps: Reference gene primers were amplified, and this amplification served to estimate nucleated cell counts. Sequenced by immunoSEQ multiplex PCR; TCRdb stores in-frame clones only, minus some. That table is the source of V, J and clone size, and D and trimming were worked out from the DNA. The sample contains around 74,000 clones, roughly 90% of which appear only once. This CDR3 is 13 amino acids long. Trimming pared 3 bases from V and 3 bases from J, leaving 8 bases between. Sample: peripheral blood. The clonotype comes from a woman aged 80 or over with active or convalescent COVID-19. V and J are TRBV12-3 or TRBV12-4 and TRBJ1-1; D gene ambiguous. Here the CDR3 reads CASSFRRDTEAFF. In DNA, the CDR3 is TGTGCCAGCAGTTTCAGGAGGGACACTGAAGCTTTCTTT.